This T cell receptor (beta chain) was sequenced in a study of shared clonotypes between healthy human individuals. Under the authors' procedure: There were no quality scores in the junction-only immunoSEQ sequences, so filtering differed. TCRdb keeps only in-frame clones here, not all; method: immunoSEQ multiplex PCR. D and trimming were read from the DNA, whereas the V and J calls and clone size are those reported in that table. The sample carries some 1,100,000 clones, around 82% recorded once. This sequence originates from a young man in good health. Some clones in this sample may be carry-over from other donors' samples. Sequencing was carried out using memory CD4+ T cells from PBMCs. Subset denoted: CD45RA-negative fraction.

CDR3 DNA: TGTGCCAGCAGCTTAGGTGGGGGGAGGAGCACTGAAGCTTTCTTT. This sequence encodes CASSLGGGRSTEAFF. J is TRBJ1-1 and V is TRBV11-2; possibly TRBD1 for D (5 bases). V lost 1 base, J lost 4 bases, and 13 bases lay in between. Germline V gene lookup returns CDR1 SGHAT and CDR2 FQNNGV. The CDR3 covers 15 residues.